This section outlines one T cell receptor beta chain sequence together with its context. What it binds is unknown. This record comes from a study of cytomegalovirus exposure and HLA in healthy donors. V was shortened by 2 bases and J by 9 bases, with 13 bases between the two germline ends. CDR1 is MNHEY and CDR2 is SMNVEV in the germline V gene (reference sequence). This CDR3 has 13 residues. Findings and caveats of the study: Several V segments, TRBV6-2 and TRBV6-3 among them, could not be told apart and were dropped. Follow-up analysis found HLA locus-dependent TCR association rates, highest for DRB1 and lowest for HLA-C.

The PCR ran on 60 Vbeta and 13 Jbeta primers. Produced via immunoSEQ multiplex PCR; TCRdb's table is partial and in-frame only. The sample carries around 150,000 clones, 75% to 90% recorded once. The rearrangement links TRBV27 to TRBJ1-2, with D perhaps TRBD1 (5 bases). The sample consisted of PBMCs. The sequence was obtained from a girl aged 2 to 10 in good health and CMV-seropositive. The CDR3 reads CASSLNWGNSYTF. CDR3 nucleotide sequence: TGTGCCAGCAGTTTAAACTGGGGCAATAGCTACACCTTC.